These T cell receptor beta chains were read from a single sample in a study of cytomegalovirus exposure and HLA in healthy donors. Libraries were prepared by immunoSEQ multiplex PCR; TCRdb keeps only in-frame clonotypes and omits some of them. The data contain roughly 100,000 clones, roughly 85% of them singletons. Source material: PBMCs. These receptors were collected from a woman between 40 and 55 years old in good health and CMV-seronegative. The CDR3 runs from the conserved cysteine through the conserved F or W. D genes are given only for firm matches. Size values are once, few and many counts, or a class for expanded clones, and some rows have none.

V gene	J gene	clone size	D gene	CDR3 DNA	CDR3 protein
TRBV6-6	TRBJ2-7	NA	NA	TGTGCCAGCAGTTACGCGGGACAGATCTACGAGCAGTACTTC	CASSYAGQIYEQYF
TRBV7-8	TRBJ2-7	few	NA	TGTGCCAGCACCCGCGCCGGGGGAGTCGGGAGCTCCTACGAGCAGTACTTC	CASTRAGGVGSSYEQYF
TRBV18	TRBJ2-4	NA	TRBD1	TGTGCCAGCTCACTAAAACCGGGACAGACAGAAAACATTCAGTACTTC	CASSLKPGQTENIQYF
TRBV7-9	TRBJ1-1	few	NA	TGTGCCAGCAGCTTACAAGTCCCGGGCACTGAAGCTTTCTTT	CASSLQVPGTEAFF
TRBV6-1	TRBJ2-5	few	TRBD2	TGTGCCAGCAGTGAAGGCGCAAATCTTAGCGGGGGCGGCTCCCGGTACTTC	CASSEGANLSGGGSRYF
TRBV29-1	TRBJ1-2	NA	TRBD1	TGCAGCGTACTTACAGGGGACGATGGCTACACCTTC	CSVLTGDDGYTF
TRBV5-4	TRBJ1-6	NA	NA	TGTGCCAGCAGACCCGGACGGGAAGATTCACCCCTCCACTTT	CASRPGREDSPLHF
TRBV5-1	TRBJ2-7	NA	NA	TGCGCCAGCAGCTGGGGGCCCCCTACGGACTTATACGGGCAGTACTTC	CASSWGPPTDLYGQYF
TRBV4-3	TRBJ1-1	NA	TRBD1	TGCGCCAGCAGCACCCCCGGGACAGCGAACACTGAAGCTTTCTTT	CASSTPGTANTEAFF
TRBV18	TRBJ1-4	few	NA	TGTGCCAGCTCACCACCCGGGACACATGAAAAACTGTTTTTT	CASSPPGTHEKLFF
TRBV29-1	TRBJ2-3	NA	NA	TGCAGCGTTGAAGTTCTGCAGACAGATACGCAGTATTTT	CSVEVLQTDTQYF
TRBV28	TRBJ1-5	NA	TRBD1	TGTGCCAGCAGGAGACCACAGGGGGCGGGGGGTCGGCCCCAGCATTTT	CASRRPQGAGGRPQHF
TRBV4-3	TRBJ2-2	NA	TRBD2	TGCGCCAGCAGCCAAAATAGCGGGGGAGGTACCGGGGAGCTGTTTTTT	CASSQNSGGGTGELFF
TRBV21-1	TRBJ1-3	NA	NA	TGTGCCAGCAGCAGTGACAGGGAAAGAAACACCATATATTTT	CASSSDRERNTIYF
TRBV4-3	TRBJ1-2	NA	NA	TGCGCCAGCAGCCAAGATCTACGGGGAGGGGGCTACACCTTC	CASSQDLRGGGYTF
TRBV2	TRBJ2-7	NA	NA	TGTGCCAGCAGTGAAGGAGTCGGACAGCCCCGGGGCGAGCAGTACTTC	CASSEGVGQPRGEQYF
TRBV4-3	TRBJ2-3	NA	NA	TGCGCCAGCAGCCAACAACCGGGACTGAACACAGATACGCAGTATTTT	CASSQQPGLNTDTQYF
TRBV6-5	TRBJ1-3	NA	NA	TGTGCCAGCAGTACCGGAAGAGGTGGAAACACCATATATTTT	CASSTGRGGNTIYF
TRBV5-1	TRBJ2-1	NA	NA	TGCGCCAGTACAGAGTCCTACAATGAGCAGTTCTTC	CASTESYNEQFF
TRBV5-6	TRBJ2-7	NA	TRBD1	TGTGCCAGCAACTCCGGGACAGGGGCCCCCTACGAGCAGTACTTC	CASNSGTGAPYEQYF
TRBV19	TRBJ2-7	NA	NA	TGTGCCAGTAGTATTTCAGTGACCAACTACGAGCAGTACTTC	CASSISVTNYEQYF
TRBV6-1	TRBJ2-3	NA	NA	TGTGCCAGCAGCCCTCTATTGGGCACAGATACGCAGTATTTT	CASSPLLGTDTQYF
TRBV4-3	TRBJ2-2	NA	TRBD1	TGCGCCAGCAGCCAAGGGACAGGGGGCACCGGGGAGCTGTTTTTT	CASSQGTGGTGELFF
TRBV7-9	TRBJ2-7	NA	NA	TGTGCCAGCAGCCCCGGAGGGGTGGACGACGAGCAGTACTTC	CASSPGGVDDEQYF
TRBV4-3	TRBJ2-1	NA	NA	TGCGCCAGCAGCCCTGACTCAAGCTACTACAATGAGCAGTTCTTC	CASSPDSSYYNEQFF
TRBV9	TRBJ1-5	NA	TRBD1	TGTGCCAGCAGCGCGGGACAGGGAAGTTTTGAGCCCCAGCATTTT	CASSAGQGSFEPQHF
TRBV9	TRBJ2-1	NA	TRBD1	TGTGCCAGCAGCGGACACTCAGGGGGCTCCTACAATGAGCAGTTCTTC	CASSGHSGGSYNEQFF
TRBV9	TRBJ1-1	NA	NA	TGTGCCAGCAGCCCCCGGGAGAGTCTCGGACAACCCACTGAAGCTTTCTTT	CASSPRESLGQPTEAFF
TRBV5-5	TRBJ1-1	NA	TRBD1	TGTGCCAGCGCTCCTCTACCCCGGGACAGGGGGATTATGAACACTGAAGCTTTCTTT	CASAPLPRDRGIMNTEAFF
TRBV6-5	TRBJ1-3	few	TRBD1	TGTGCCAGCAGTACTGGACAGGGTCTAAACACCATATATTTT	CASSTGQGLNTIYF
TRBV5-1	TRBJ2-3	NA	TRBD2	TGCGCCAGCAGCACCACCCCCCGGGGGGGGGATACGCAGTATTTT	CASSTTPRGGDTQYF
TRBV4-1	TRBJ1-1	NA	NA	TGCGCCAGCAGCCAAGTAACCCAGACTTTGGGCACTGAAGCTTTCTTT	CASSQVTQTLGTEAFF